This section outlines one TCR beta chain sequence together with its context. The CDR3 length is 14 residues. V lost 2 bases and J 2 bases, leaving 7 bases between the germline ends. Per the germline V gene, CDR1 is MNHNS and CDR2 is SASEGT. Per the study methods: Reference gene primer amplification in the assay estimated nucleated cell counts. Assay used: immunoSEQ multiplex PCR; TCRdb lists only in-frame clones, some missing. V and J calls and clone size are those listed in that table; D and trimming were worked out from the DNA. The sample lists roughly 300,000 clones, 86% occurring once. The data stem from a study of blood T cell repertoires in COVID-19. Study-level information: COVID-19 samples collected from the United States, Italy and Spain covered acute and convalescent phases. PBMCs, B-cell-depleted T cells, or T cells provided the cDNA or gDNA that made up the material.

Recruited during active infection, patients (from Seattle) were subsequently followed longitudinally. The sequenced sample was peripheral blood. This receptor was obtained from a woman under 40 with COVID-19, enrolled during active disease. The chain employs TRBV6-1 and TRBJ1-5, with D unclear. CDR3 amino acids: CASSEMSGNQPQHF. The CDR3 nucleotides read TGTGCCAGCAGTGAAATGAGTGGCAATCAGCCCCAGCATTTT.